Below, one T cell receptor beta chain is given with its context. The sample originates from a study of blood T cell repertoires in COVID-19. Assay: immunoSEQ multiplex PCR; the TCRdb copy retains only in-frame clones and omits some. The sample has 430,000 or so clones, 88% seen once. The germline V and J ends were trimmed by 3 bases and 0 bases, with 12 bases remaining between them. The CDR3 has 15 residues. Germline V lookup: CDR1 SGDLS, CDR2 YYNGEE. The specimen sequenced was PBMCs or T cells enriched from blood (not recorded which). The chain recombines TRBV9 with TRBJ1-1; D perhaps matches TRBD1 (6 bases). The TCR sequence derives from a woman aged 40 to 49 who had recovered from COVID-19. The CDR3 region has the DNA TGTGCCAGCAGCGCGCTGGGGGCCTTGAACACTGAAGCTTTCTTT. This encodes CASSALGALNTEAFF.